The rows below give T cell receptor beta chains drawn from one sample of a study of beta chain features in type 1 diabetes. TCRdb keeps only in-frame clones here, not all; method: immunoSEQ multiplex PCR. The sample lists fewer than 900,000 clones; roughly 16% were seen once. The sequencing input was naive CD4+ T cells from blood. The receptors here all came from a woman between 18 and 29 years old in good health. CDR3s include the opening cysteine and the closing phenylalanine or tryptophan. The D gene is left open where the match is weak. Part of the rows lack a size; the others show once, few, many or a class for expanded clones.

D	V	J	size	CDR3	DNA
-	TRBV7-2	TRBJ2-1	few	CASSQTYNEQFF	TGTGCCAGCAGCCAAACATACAATGAGCAGTTCTTC
-	TRBV18	TRBJ2-1	-	CASSAASAYNEQFF	TGTGCCAGCTCAGCCGCTAGCGCCTACAATGAGCAGTTCTTC
-	TRBV9	TRBJ2-2	-	CASSRPDENTGELFF	TGTGCCAGCAGCAGACCGGACGAGAACACCGGGGAGCTGTTTTTT
TRBD1	TRBV28	TRBJ1-2	-	CASRGTGGHRGTYGYTF	TGTGCCAGCAGAGGGACAGGGGGCCATCGAGGGACCTATGGCTACACCTTC
TRBD2	TRBV7-2	TRBJ2-5	-	CASSPGLAGQETQYF	TGTGCCAGCAGCCCTGGACTAGCGGGGCAAGAGACCCAGTACTTC
-	TRBV19	TRBJ1-1	few	CASSVSGKRTEAFF	TGTGCCAGTAGTGTATCGGGAAAGAGGACTGAAGCTTTCTTT
TRBD1	TRBV28	TRBJ2-5	-	CASSLGTGWSEETQYF	TGTGCCAGCAGTTTAGGGACAGGGTGGTCCGAAGAGACCCAGTACTTC
TRBD1	TRBV28	TRBJ2-7	few	CASSKPGTGDYEQYF	TGTGCCAGCAGTAAACCCGGGACAGGGGACTACGAGCAGTACTTC
-	TRBV10-3	TRBJ2-1	-	CAIRTGTLNEQFF	TGTGCCATCAGGACCGGGACTCTCAATGAGCAGTTCTTC
TRBD2	TRBV27	TRBJ2-3	-	CASRPLGLAGTSTDTQYF	TGTGCCAGCAGGCCCCTGGGACTAGCGGGAACTAGCACAGATACGCAGTATTTT
TRBD1	TRBV10-3	TRBJ1-3	-	CAIRTGQGRRNTIYF	TGTGCCATCAGAACGGGACAGGGGAGGCGGAACACCATATATTTT
TRBD1	TRBV7-2	TRBJ2-2	few	CASSAGQGGTGELFF	TGTGCCAGCAGCGCCGGACAGGGGGGCACCGGGGAGCTGTTTTTT
-	TRBV28	TRBJ1-2	-	CASTWGTNYGYTF	TGTGCCAGCACTTGGGGGACTAACTATGGCTACACCTTC
-	TRBV10-3	TRBJ2-5	few	CAISGTRQETQYF	TGTGCCATCAGTGGGACTCGCCAAGAGACCCAGTACTTC
TRBD1	TRBV4-3	TRBJ2-7	-	CASSQRTGGAYEQYF	TGCGCCAGCAGCCAGAGGACAGGGGGTGCCTACGAGCAGTACTTC
-	TRBV19	TRBJ1-1	few	CASSIGRKNTEAFF	TGTGCCAGTAGTATTGGCAGAAAGAACACTGAAGCTTTCTTT